The rows below give T cell receptor beta chains drawn from one sample of a study of cytotoxic CD8 clonotypes in ibrutinib-treated CLL. Profiling relied on immunoSEQ multiplex PCR, and the TCRdb table lists in-frame clones only, not all of them. The table shows about 97,000 clones, with around 73% occurring only once. The source was PBMCs, collected after 12 months of ibrutinib treatment. These receptors were collected from a human donor with chronic lymphocytic leukemia. Both conserved end residues are part of each CDR3. Each record gives: V gene, clone size, J gene, D gene, CDR3 protein, CDR3 DNA. A D gene is named only where the DNA matches it firmly. Clone size is stated in some rows and not others, as once, few, many or a class when expanded.

v_gene: TRBV10-3
abundance: -
j_gene: TRBJ1-5
d_gene: -
CDR3aa: CAIREDSLNQPQHF
CDR3nt: TGTGCCATCAGGGAAGACAGCCTTAATCAGCCCCAGCATTTT

v_gene: TRBV11-3
abundance: -
j_gene: TRBJ2-2
d_gene: -
CDR3aa: CASSHQGTGELFF
CDR3nt: TGTGCCAGCAGCCACCAGGGTACCGGGGAGCTGTTTTTT

v_gene: TRBV7-3
abundance: -
j_gene: TRBJ2-1
d_gene: -
CDR3aa: CASSSRAREQFF
CDR3nt: TGTGCCAGCAGCTCCAGGGCCAGGGAGCAGTTCTTC

v_gene: TRBV20-1
abundance: -
j_gene: TRBJ2-5
d_gene: -
CDR3aa: CSAGAETQYF
CDR3nt: TGCAGTGCTGGAGCGGAGACCCAGTACTTC

v_gene: TRBV11-3
abundance: few
j_gene: TRBJ1-6
d_gene: -
CDR3aa: CASSLEGGTNSPLHF
CDR3nt: TGTGCCAGCAGCTTAGAGGGTGGAACGAATTCACCCCTCCACTTT

v_gene: TRBV7-9
abundance: -
j_gene: TRBJ1-4
d_gene: TRBD1
CDR3aa: CASSPPRQGGNEKLFF
CDR3nt: TGTGCCAGCAGCCCACCCCGACAGGGGGGCAATGAAAAACTGTTTTTT

v_gene: TRBV29-1
abundance: -
j_gene: TRBJ2-3
d_gene: -
CDR3aa: CSGGPIVGDTQYF
CDR3nt: TGCAGCGGGGGACCTATAGTCGGAGATACGCAGTATTTT

v_gene: TRBV7-2
abundance: -
j_gene: TRBJ2-1
d_gene: -
CDR3aa: CASRSEGEQFF
CDR3nt: TGTGCCAGCAGGTCGGAGGGTGAGCAGTTCTTC

v_gene: TRBV4-2
abundance: -
j_gene: TRBJ2-1
d_gene: -
CDR3aa: CASSQGTGGRNEQFF
CDR3nt: TGTGCCAGCAGCCAAGGAACGGGGGGCAGGAATGAGCAGTTCTTC

v_gene: TRBV28
abundance: -
j_gene: TRBJ2-2
d_gene: TRBD1
CDR3aa: CASSLAPSRTGVTGELFF
CDR3nt: TGTGCCAGCAGTTTAGCACCCTCCCGGACAGGTGTCACCGGGGAGCTGTTTTTT

v_gene: TRBV6-5
abundance: -
j_gene: TRBJ2-7
d_gene: TRBD1
CDR3aa: CASSYSGDRPYEQYF
CDR3nt: TGTGCCAGCAGTTACTCTGGGGACAGACCCTACGAGCAGTACTTC

v_gene: TRBV19
abundance: -
j_gene: TRBJ2-1
d_gene: -
CDR3aa: CASSKYPHEQFF
CDR3nt: TGTGCCAGTAGTAAATACCCACATGAGCAGTTCTTC

v_gene: TRBV14
abundance: few
j_gene: TRBJ1-1
d_gene: -
CDR3aa: CASSRTENTEAFF
CDR3nt: TGTGCCAGCAGCCGGACTGAAAACACTGAAGCTTTCTTT

v_gene: TRBV6-5
abundance: once
j_gene: TRBJ1-2
d_gene: TRBD1
CDR3aa: CASSYSTRQGYGYTF
CDR3nt: TGTGCCAGCAGTTACTCGACCAGACAGGGCTATGGCTACACCTTC

v_gene: TRBV7-9
abundance: -
j_gene: TRBJ2-3
d_gene: -
CDR3aa: CASSLDRTTDTQYF
CDR3nt: TGTGCCAGCAGCTTAGATAGGACCACAGATACGCAGTATTTT

v_gene: TRBV6-1
abundance: -
j_gene: TRBJ1-1
d_gene: TRBD1
CDR3aa: CASRAGTGGHTEAFF
CDR3nt: TGTGCCAGCAGGGCCGGGACAGGGGGGCACACTGAAGCTTTCTTT

v_gene: TRBV7-9
abundance: -
j_gene: TRBJ1-4
d_gene: TRBD1
CDR3aa: CASSRRDSSNEKLFF
CDR3nt: TGTGCCAGCAGCCGTAGGGACAGCTCTAATGAAAAACTGTTTTTT

v_gene: TRBV18
abundance: -
j_gene: TRBJ1-1
d_gene: -
CDR3aa: CASSPPRAGAVAEAFF
CDR3nt: TGTGCCAGCTCACCACCTCGCGCAGGAGCTGTTGCTGAAGCTTTCTTT

v_gene: TRBV5-1
abundance: once
j_gene: TRBJ2-3
d_gene: -
CDR3aa: CASSRGNSQGPRRTDTQYF
CDR3nt: TGCGCCAGCAGCCGGGGCAACTCACAGGGACCCCGGCGCACAGATACGCAGTATTTT

v_gene: TRBV18
abundance: -
j_gene: TRBJ2-5
d_gene: -
CDR3aa: CASSPPMGQETQYF
CDR3nt: TGTGCCAGCTCACCACCGATGGGGCAAGAGACCCAGTACTTC